These 20 T cell receptor beta chains originate from one sample sequenced in a study of regulatory T cells in long-lasting Graves disease. Specified time point: persistent/refractory GD, antithyroid drugs over 5 years with positive TRAb. RNA extracted from PBMCs served as the sequencing template. Building of the TCR beta libraries involved iRepertoire HTBI primers and Arm-PCR of CDR3 regions. In TCRdb, the multiplex PCR reads were re-called with MiXCR into one record per CDR3 protein. The table includes around 340,000 distinct CDR3 sequences, 15% to 20% detected once. Material: peripheral blood mononuclear cells (PBMCs), obtained when the disease was refractory, from a patient treated with antithyroid drugs. Receptors were obtained from a female donor with Graves disease.

J is TRBJ1-1 and V is TRBV20-1; D uncertain. The CDR3 covers 13 residues. V was pared by 0 bases and J by 1 base, with 6 bases between. The germline V gene encodes CDR1 DFQATT and CDR2 SNEGSKA (reference sequence). This CDR3 is CSARDYRNTEAFF. The CDR3 nucleotides are TGCAGTGCTAGAGATTACAGGAACACTGAAGCTTTCTTT.

This chain joins TRBV7-6 and TRBJ2-7, with TRBD1 matching 10 bases. Germline CDR1 reads SGHVS; CDR2 reads FNYEAQ. V lost 2 bases, J lost 2 bases, and 6 bases stayed unmatched. The CDR3 covers 16 residues. The CDR3 region has the DNA TGTGCCAGCAGCTTAATGGGGGACAGGGGACCCTACGAGCAGTACTTC. It specifies CASSLMGDRGPYEQYF.

The sample holds many counts of this clonotype. This sequence joins TRBV7-2 and TRBJ2-5; D is uncertain. With 2 bases removed from V and 1 base from J, the gap between germline ends came to 5 bases. Germline lookup yields CDR1 SGHTA and CDR2 FQGNSA. This CDR3 contains 13 residues. CDR3 in DNA: TGTGCCAGCAGCTTAAGCGCCCAAGAGACCCAGTACTTC. It codes for CASSLSAQETQYF.

This clonotype turned up a few times. The chain employs TRBV6-1 and TRBJ2-7; no firm D call. Per the germline V gene, CDR1 is MNHNS and CDR2 is SASEGT. V lost 6 bases to trimming and J lost 7 bases, with 10 bases between them. The CDR3 contains 11 residues. The CDR3 region has the DNA TGTGCCAGCAGGACGACGAATGAGCAGTACTTC. Amino acid sequence: CASRTTNEQYF.

CDR3: CASSLVRAVDQETQYF. CDR3 bases: TGTGCCAGCAGCTTAGTTCGGGCGGTAGACCAAGAGACCCAGTACTTC. J is TRBJ2-5 and V is TRBV7-9; no clear D. The CDR3 length is 16 residues. Looked up from germline, CDR1 is SEHNR and CDR2 is FQNEAQ (reference sequence). The germline V and J ends were trimmed by 1 base and 0 bases, with 12 bases remaining between them.

This chain joins TRBV7-9 and TRBJ2-2, with a tentative D call TRBD1 (6 bases). The CDR3 extends over 13 amino acids. CDR1 and CDR2 (germline): SEHNR, FQNEAQ (reference sequence). V gave up 10 bases and J gave up 1 base, with 10 bases separating them. The CDR3 DNA reads TGTGCCATCCAGGGGCTGAACACCGGGGAGCTGTTTTTT. Protein: CAIQGLNTGELFF. Combining the CDR3 with reference TRBV7-9 and TRBJ2-2 gives the whole variable domain DTGVSQNPRHKITKRGQNVTFRCDPISEHNRLYWYRQTLGQGPEFLTYFQNEAQLEKSRLLSDRFSAERPKGSFSTLEIQRTEQGDSAMYLCAIQGLNTGELFFGEGSRLTVL.

The V and J genes are TRBV20-1 and TRBJ2-7; 7 bases map to TRBD2. Trimming removed 6 bases from V and 0 bases from J; junction bases left unmatched: 5. This CDR3 has 13 residues. Germline V gene data show CDR1 as DFQATT and CDR2 as SNEGSKA (reference sequence). CDR3 in amino acids: CSAERDFSYEQYF. As DNA, the CDR3 is TGCAGTGCGGAGCGGGACTTCTCCTACGAGCAGTACTTC.

In this sample, this clonotype turned up many times. The rearrangement joins TRBV20-1 to TRBJ2-7, with TRBD1 matching over 8 bases. Germline CDR1 DFQATT, CDR2 SNEGSKA (reference sequence). The CDR3 covers 15 residues. Trimming removed 2 bases from V and 0 bases from J; junction bases left unmatched: 6. This CDR3 is CSARTLTGASYEQYF. For the CDR3, the DNA is TGCAGTGCTAGAACCTTGACAGGGGCCTCCTACGAGCAGTACTTC.

The sample holds many counts of this clonotype. The germline gene is not matched at one end of the junction; a read error may be the cause. The rearrangement links TRBV28 to TRBJ2-2, with TRBD1 matching 9 bases. Germline CDR1 and CDR2: MDHEN and SYDVKM. The CDR3 loop spans 16 amino acids. The CDR3 loop is CASSSGTGLSTGELFF. The CDR3 DNA is TGTGCCAGCAGTTCCGGGACAGGGTTGAGCACCGGAGAGCTGTTTTTT.

This clonotype appeared many times. V and J are TRBV18 and TRBJ1-2; D is undetermined. From germline, CDR1 is KGHSH and CDR2 LQKENI. The CDR3 spans 13 residues. Trimming took 1 base from V and 1 from J, leaving 4 bases between them. The CDR3 sequence is CASSPRLNYGYTF. The CDR3 bases are TGTGCCAGCTCACCACGGCTTAACTATGGCTACACCTTC.

This chain uses TRBV10-3 with TRBJ1-1; D is possibly TRBD1 (5 bases). CDR3 size: 13 residues. Germline assignment: CDR1 ENHRY and CDR2 SYGVKD. V was shortened by 4 bases and J by 6 bases, with 12 bases between the two germline ends. For the CDR3, the DNA is TGTGCCATCAGTGGGGGCTACAAGGCTGAAGCTTTCTTT. Amino acid sequence: CAISGGYKAEAFF.

The chain couples TRBV30 to TRBJ2-2; the match to TRBD2 covers 12 bases. The germline CDR1 and CDR2 sequences are GTSNPN and SVGIG (reference sequence). CDR3 size: 16 residues. V lost 3 bases and J lost 4; bases outside the gene matches: 6. The DNA for the CDR3 is TGTGCCTGGAGATCCGGACTAGCGGGATTCACCGGGGAGCTGTTTTTT. Its protein product is CAWRSGLAGFTGELFF. The whole variable domain, remainder taken from reference TRBV30 and TRBJ2-2, is SQTIHQWPATLVQPVGSPLSLECTVEGTSNPNLYWYRQAAGRGLQLLFYSVGIGQISSEVPQNLSASRPQDRQFILSSKKLLLSDSGFYLCAWRSGLAGFTGELFFGEGSRLTVL.

The gene calls are TRBV7-2 and TRBJ1-1; D not resolved. The CDR3 is made up of 13 amino acids. The germline V gene has CDR1 SGHTA and CDR2 FQGNSA. The ends were cut back, 2 bases at V and 4 bases at J, with 8 bases in the middle. In DNA form, the CDR3 reads TGTGCCAGCAGCTTATTCAGATTCACTGAAGCTTTCTTT. It is translated as CASSLFRFTEAFF. Supplemented by reference TRBV7-2 and TRBJ1-1, the full variable domain reads GAGVSQSPSNKVTEKGKDVELRCDPISGHTALYWYRQSLGQGLEFLIYFQGNSAPDKSGLPSDRFSAERTGGSVSTLTIQRTQQEDSAVYLCASSLFRFTEAFFGQGTRLTVV.

This clonotype has more than one count but fewer than ten. The CDR3 is CASSWSEIRPLHF. DNA for the CDR3: TGTGCCAGCAGCTGGTCCGAGATTCGACCCCTCCACTTT. The rearrangement links TRBV11-3 to TRBJ1-6; D remains ambiguous. The CDR3 loop spans 13 amino acids. V was pared by 4 bases and J by 12 bases, with 13 bases between. CDR1 is SGHNT and CDR2 is YENEEA in the germline V gene.

This clonotype appeared a few times. The chain joins TRBV12-3 or TRBV12-4 to TRBJ2-3; D is uncertain. Trimming stripped 3 bases from V and 0 bases from J, with 13 bases between. This CDR3 contains 16 residues. The CDR3: CASSLGLGASTDTQYF. Here the CDR3 DNA reads TGTGCCAGCAGTTTGGGGTTAGGAGCTAGCACAGATACGCAGTATTTT.

Comment on this clonotype: No DNA is shown, since the ends of the CDR3 on it are uncertain; the CDR3 is the one TCRdb lists. The J gene is TRBJ1-3, the V gene TRBV28. Germline CDR1 is MDHEN and CDR2 is SYDVKM. The length of the CDR3 is 16 amino acids, counting both ends. CDR3 amino acids: CASSPDRAFFGNTIYF.

In its sample, this clonotype was seen many times. The chain links TRBV18 to TRBJ1-2, with 8 positions matching TRBD1. Germline CDR1 is KGHSH and CDR2 is LQKENI. V trimming: 1 base; J trimming: 3 bases; junction bases outside the gene matches: 7. The CDR3 spans 16 residues. CDR3 in amino acids: CASSPLPGTGDYGYTF. As DNA, the CDR3 is TGTGCCAGCTCACCACTGCCCGGGACAGGCGACTATGGCTACACCTTC.

There are many counts of this clonotype. J is TRBJ1-5 and V is TRBV5-1, with a weak D call TRBD1 (5 bases). CDR1 SGHRS and CDR2 YFSETQ come from the germline V gene. Trimming stripped 4 bases from V and 6 bases from J, with 5 bases between. The CDR3 totals 11 residues. CDR3 in amino acids: CASSQGQPQHF. The CDR3 DNA follows: TGCGCCAGCAGCCAGGGTCAGCCCCAGCATTTT. Full variable domain (outside the CDR3, taken from reference TRBV5-1 and TRBJ1-5): KAGVTQTPRYLIKTRGQQVTLSCSPISGHRSVSWYQQTPGQGLQFLFEYFSETQRNKGNFPGRFSGRQFSNSRSEMNVSTLELGDSALYLCASSQGQPQHFGDGTRLSIL.

The V gene is TRBV28, the J gene TRBJ2-2, with D possibly being TRBD1 or TRBD2 (5 bases each). Trimming removed 1 base from V and 9 bases from J, with 18 bases in between. Germline lookup yields CDR1 MDHEN and CDR2 SYDVKM. This CDR3 has 16 amino acids. This CDR3 reads CASSLSGWGPTRELFF. The CDR3 nucleotides are TGTGCCAGCAGTTTATCGGGCTGGGGACCGACCCGGGAGCTGTTTTTT.

Worth noting for this clonotype: One junction end disagrees with the germline gene, perhaps due to a read error. The gene calls are TRBV18 and TRBJ1-2, with D tentatively TRBD1 (6 bases). The CDR3 contains 16 residues. Germline lookup yields CDR1 KGHSH and CDR2 LQKENI. CDR3 DNA: TGTGCCAGCTCACGGGGGCAGGCCGCGACAAACTATGGCTACATCTTC. It translates to CASSRGQAATNYGYIF. The variable domain in full, with the rest retrieved from reference TRBV18 and TRBJ1-2, is NAGVMQNPRHLVRRRGQEARLRCSPMKGHSHVYWYRQLPEEGLKFMVYLQKENIIDESGMPKERFSAEFPKEGPSILRIQQVVRGDSAAYFCASSRGQAATNYGYIFGSGTRLTVV.